This T cell receptor (beta chain) appears in the sequencing data of a study of blood T cell repertoires in COVID-19. Study-wide context: Acute and convalescent COVID-19 specimens originated in the United States, Italy and Spain. Sample material is recorded as cDNA or gDNA derived from T cells, B-cell-depleted T cells, or PBMCs.

One Seattle source followed patients from active infection through their disease course. Study processing details: Estimates of nucleated cell counts were drawn from the amplification of reference gene primers. Data came from immunoSEQ multiplex PCR; TCRdb stores just in-frame clones and leaves some out. Clonal size and the V and J genes are those of that table, whereas D and trimming came from the DNA. The sample includes more than 350,000 clones, roughly nine tenths of them seen just once. This clone has more than one count but fewer than ten. This TCR was sampled from a woman between 25 and 40 years old with COVID-19, enrolled during active disease. The specimen was peripheral blood.

The CDR3: CASSPTRDSAYEQYF. The CDR3 DNA reads TGCGCCAGCAGCCCTACCAGGGACTCCGCCTACGAGCAGTACTTC. V usage is TRBV5-1 and J usage is TRBJ2-7, with D possibly TRBD2 on 6 matching bases. The CDR3 is 15 residues long. The V end was cut by 4 bases, the J end by 2 bases, with 16 bases between. CDR1 and CDR2 (germline): SGHRS, YFSETQ. Based on the CDR3 plus reference TRBV5-1 and TRBJ2-7, the full variable domain is KAGVTQTPRYLIKTRGQQVTLSCSPISGHRSVSWYQQTPGQGLQFLFEYFSETQRNKGNFPGRFSGRQFSNSRSEMNVSTLELGDSALYLCASSPTRDSAYEQYFGPGTRLTVT.